This T cell receptor (beta chain) originates from a study of T cell responses to AZD1222 COVID-19 vaccine. Using immunoSEQ multiplex PCR, the repertoire was profiled, and TCRdb retains in-frame clones only, with some absent. Of 200,000 to 250,000 clones detected, roughly 94% appear once; the ten largest clones hold around 1.7%. Regarding the study as a whole: At baseline, seropositivity was found in only a handful of AZD1222 recipients. It was only after the peak T cell response that any repertoires were sampled. Two AZD1222 administrations were followed by greater Spike-specific TCR breadth and depth. The donor group comprised mostly white British people and more females; the analysis possibly underestimated clonal diversity.

Points on this clone: Its matching antigen is unknown.

The source was peripheral blood, collected 28 days after the second dose of the MenACWY control vaccine. The origin of this receptor is an adult who received the MenACWY meningococcal vaccine as a control.

The CDR3 region is CASSGATGELFF. The CDR3 coding sequence is TGTGCCAGCAGCGGGGCAACCGGGGAGCTGTTTTTT. V gene TRBV7-9 combines with J gene TRBJ2-2, with D possibly TRBD1 on 5 matching bases. The V gene's germline CDR1 is SEHNR and CDR2 FQNEAQ (reference sequence). This CDR3 spans 12 amino acids. V was pared by 5 bases and J by 5 bases, with 6 bases between.